This entry lists 4 T cell receptor beta chains sequenced from one sample in a study of human T cells and chemical hapten exposure (dated by TCRdb to the early 2020s). To prepare the library, RACE was applied. Sequencing was carried out with a NextSeq 500. TCRdb ran its own pipeline on the public reads, namely fastp trimming at Q25 and MiXCR clone calling, and kept in-frame beta chains. Records with the same CDR3 protein are collapsed into one entry carrying the most frequent genes and DNA. This sample gives fewer than 70,000 distinct CDR3 sequences in total; roughly 6.7% of them show up just once. Under 2% of the sample is held by the ten biggest clonotypes. This sample's time point label indicates: pre-sensitization, week 0. The treatment or condition label, as the study defines it: therapeutic diphenylcyclopropenone sensitization with weekly scalp DPC. The sequenced sample was whole blood, obtained in connection with sensitization to the hapten diphenylcyclopropenone (DPC). The receptors here all came from a woman aged 25 to 39 with alopecia areata. Some clones in this sample may be carry-over from other donors' samples.

This clonotype was seen at least ten times. The V call is TRBV18, the J call TRBJ1-5, with D unresolved. This CDR3 region has 13 residues. CDR1 is KGHSH and CDR2 is LQKENI in the germline V gene. The V end lost 3 bases, the J end lost 6 bases, and 9 bases lay between the germline ends. CDR3 loop: CASSPGAAQPQHF. The CDR3, as DNA: TGTGCCAGCTCACCGGGTGCGGCTCAGCCCCAGCATTTT.

Points on this clonotype: Compared with germline, one end of the junction differs, possibly owing to a read error. The rearrangement uses TRBV11-3 and TRBJ1-5, with D possibly matching TRBD1 (5 bases). The germline V gene has CDR1 SGHNT and CDR2 YENEEA. This CDR3 has 14 amino acids. In DNA, the CDR3 is TGTGCCAGCAGCTTAAGGGGAGCTGTGGGCCCGGGGCTATTT. Translation: CASSLRGAVGPGLF.

This clonotype has ten or more counts. The CDR3 here is CSARVGQGNTEAFF. CDR3 in DNA: TGCAGTGCTAGAGTGGGACAGGGTAACACTGAAGCTTTCTTT. V is TRBV20-1 and J is TRBJ1-1; 9 nucleotides line up with TRBD1. V shed 1 base and J 2 bases; nucleotides not matched to a gene: 2. Germline V CDR1 and CDR2: DFQATT, SNEGSKA (reference sequence). CDR3 length equals 14 residues.

As for this clonotype: This may arise from a read error, as a much more abundant clone is one base away. The V call is TRBV20-1, the J call TRBJ2-7, with D unclear. The germline CDR1 and CDR2 sequences are DFQATT and SNEGSKA (reference sequence). Between the trimmed V and J ends, which lost 1 base and 0 bases, there was a span of 4 bases. This CDR3 is 12 amino acids long. DNA for the CDR3: TGCAGTGCTAGAGCATGCTCCTACGAGCAGTACTTC. Its translation is CSARACSYEQYF.